This T cell receptor beta chain is drawn from a study of T cell responses to AZD1222 COVID-19 vaccine. Trimming cost V 10 bases and J 3 bases; bases outside gene matches: 4. CDR1 is MGHDK, CDR2 SYGVNS, per germline. CDR3 size: 13 residues. Clones were sequenced by immunoSEQ multiplex PCR, and TCRdb holds only the in-frame ones, with some missing. Here the sample spans over 100,000 clones, over 85% being singletons. This sequence originates from an adult in good health. The starting material was peripheral blood, obtained on day 0 of AZD1222 vaccination. This chain connects TRBV25-1 to TRBJ2-7; the match to TRBD2 covers 12 bases. CDR3 coding DNA: TGTGCCACTAGCGGGAGGGCCCTCTACGAGCAGTACTTC. It yields the protein CATSGRALYEQYF.